Below, 17 T cell receptor beta chains from the same sample are listed, as sequenced in a study of T cell responses to AZD1222 COVID-19 vaccine. Assay: immunoSEQ multiplex PCR; the TCRdb copy retains only in-frame clones and omits some. The sample has about 130,000 clones; approximately 85% are singletons. The sample was peripheral blood, taken on day 0 of AZD1222 vaccination. The receptor source for this set is an adult in good health.

The chain is built from TRBV24-1 and TRBJ2-1; D is unresolved. Germline CDR1 and CDR2: KGHDR and SFDVKD. The CDR3 has 13 residues. Trimming removed 5 bases from V and 7 bases from J, with 11 bases in between. DNA of the CDR3: TGTGCCACCAGTGCAATCGGTGATAATGAGCAGTTCTTC. This encodes CATSAIGDNEQFF.

V is TRBV11-3 and J is TRBJ2-1; D is possibly TRBD1 or TRBD2 (5 bases each). Germline V gene data show CDR1 as SGHNT and CDR2 as YENEEA. V lost 4 bases and J 5 bases, leaving 15 bases between the germline ends. The CDR3 is 15 residues long. The CDR3 spells CASSWGFRPDNEQFF. CDR3 nucleotides: TGTGCCAGCAGCTGGGGGTTTAGACCGGACAATGAGCAGTTCTTC.

The V call is TRBV10-3, the J call TRBJ2-3; possible D gene TRBD2, 6 bases. Trimming pared 6 bases from V and 2 bases from J, leaving 18 bases between. The CDR3 has 16 residues. In germline, CDR1 is ENHRY, CDR2 SYGVKD. CDR3 nucleotides: TGTGCCATCAGCGATCCCGGGACGGGAGTCACAGATACGCAGTATTTT. This codes for CAISDPGTGVTDTQYF.

This chain links TRBV19 with TRBJ2-5; D is unresolved. The CDR3 has 15 residues. Germline-derived CDR1 and CDR2 are LNHDA and SQIVND (reference sequence). V was trimmed by 1 base and J by 2 bases, leaving 11 bases between them. CDR3 sequence (DNA): TGTGCCAGTAGTATAGGAGGCGGAGTACAAGAGACCCAGTACTTC. This gives the protein CASSIGGGVQETQYF.

The DNA for the CDR3 is TGCGCCAGCAGCCCCCGACAGGTCTCCTACGAGCAGTACTTC. It codes for CASSPRQVSYEQYF. The chain links TRBV5-1 to TRBJ2-7, with D tentatively TRBD1 (6 bases). This CDR3 spans 14 amino acids. The germline V and J ends were trimmed by 4 bases and 0 bases, with 11 bases remaining between them. Germline lookup yields CDR1 SGHRS and CDR2 YFSETQ.

The chain employs TRBV5-4 and TRBJ1-2; 8 nucleotides line up with TRBD1. Germline lookup yields CDR1 SGHNT and CDR2 YYREEE (reference sequence). CDR3 length: 13 amino acids. The V and J ends lost 7 bases and 7 bases, in that order; junction bases with no gene match: 9. Here the CDR3 reads CASSDREQSGYTF. The CDR3 DNA follows: TGTGCCAGCTCGGACAGGGAGCAGTCTGGCTACACCTTC.

The table lists this clone with a few counts. The V gene is TRBV27, the J gene TRBJ2-5; possibly TRBD2 for D (5 bases). V was clipped by 5 bases and J by 5 bases, with 9 bases between them. This CDR3 is 12 amino acids long. Germline V gives CDR1 MNHEY, CDR2 SMNVEV (reference sequence). The CDR3 nucleotides read TGTGCCAGCAGTCCTGAGGGCGAGACCCAGTACTTC. It is translated as CASSPEGETQYF.

The sample holds a few counts of this clone. This chain joins TRBV7-8 and TRBJ2-7, with 12 positions matching TRBD2. Germline V gene lookup returns CDR1 SGHVS and CDR2 FQNEAQ. The V segment lost 0 bases and the J segment 7 bases; nucleotides outside the gene matches: 16. The CDR3 is 19 residues long. The CDR3 protein is CASSLAGTGLGLAGHEQYF. As DNA, the CDR3 is TGTGCCAGCAGCTTAGCCGGGACAGGGTTAGGACTAGCGGGACATGAGCAGTACTTC. The entire variable domain, with the rest obtained from reference TRBV7-8 and TRBJ2-7, is as follows: GAGVSQSPRYKVAKRGQDVALRCDPISGHVSLFWYQQALGQGPEFLTYFQNEAQLDKSGLPSDRFFAERPEGSVSTLKIQRTQQEDSAVYLCASSLAGTGLGLAGHEQYFGPGTRLTVT.

Points on this clone: A read error may produce the germline difference seen at one junction end. The chain couples TRBV6-5 to TRBJ2-1, with 11 bases aligning to TRBD1. CDR3 length: 12 amino acids. Germline CDR1 reads MNHEY; CDR2 reads SVGAGI. The CDR3, as DNA: TGTGCCAGCAGTTTATCCGGGACAGGGGGAGTCTTC. This gives the protein CASSLSGTGGVF.

The chain links TRBV4-1 to TRBJ2-2, with D perhaps matching TRBD1 (6 bases). V lost 1 base and J 0 bases, leaving 15 bases between the germline ends. The CDR3 runs to 18 residues. The V gene's germline CDR1 is MGHRA and CDR2 YSYEKL. The CDR3 sequence is CASSQARTTGANTGELFF. The CDR3 DNA follows: TGCGCCAGCAGCCAAGCAAGGACGACAGGAGCGAACACCGGGGAGCTGTTTTTT.

The chain uses TRBV30 and TRBJ1-5; 9 nucleotides match TRBD1. The junction had 2 bases not matched to a gene; V was cut back by 1 base and J by 1 base. This CDR3 contains 15 residues. From germline, CDR1 is GTSNPN and CDR2 SVGIG (reference sequence). The CDR3 here is CAWSEQGASNQPQHF. CDR3 nucleotides: TGTGCCTGGAGTGAACAGGGGGCAAGCAATCAGCCCCAGCATTTT.

J is TRBJ2-1 and V is TRBV12-3 or TRBV12-4; no clear D. Deletions cut 5 bases from V and 2 bases from J, with 4 bases between. The CDR3 has 12 residues. CDR3 nucleotides: TGTGCCAGCAGTCCCCCCTACAATGAGCAGTTCTTC. Translated, it gives CASSPPYNEQFF.

The chain uses TRBV5-6 and TRBJ2-3; 7 nucleotides line up with TRBD2. In germline, CDR1 is SGHDT, CDR2 YYEEEE. The CDR3 runs to 17 residues. Germline trimming cut 1 base from V and 0 bases from J; bases unmatched to any gene: 8. CDR3 protein: CASSLRGDHFSTDTQYF. In DNA form, the CDR3 reads TGTGCCAGCAGCTTGCGGGGGGACCACTTTAGCACAGATACGCAGTATTTT.

The chain has TRBV25-1 and TRBJ2-3; 14 nucleotides line up with TRBD2. This CDR3 contains 17 residues. V shed 4 bases, J shed 4 bases, and the junction held 7 bases outside the gene matches. Germline loops: CDR1 MGHDK, CDR2 SYGVNS. The CDR3 sequence: CASSGWTSGRWADTQYF. The DNA for the CDR3 is TGTGCCAGCAGTGGTTGGACTAGCGGGAGGTGGGCAGATACGCAGTATTTT.

The rearrangement joins TRBV25-1 to TRBJ1-2; tentatively, D is TRBD1 (5 bases). Trimming stripped 4 bases from V and 6 bases from J, with 18 bases between. The CDR3 is 15 residues long. Germline-derived CDR1 and CDR2 are MGHDK and SYGVNS. CDR3 in DNA: TGTGCCAGCAGTGTATCCCGCAGGGATGTCGATGGCTACACCTTC. It is translated as CASSVSRRDVDGYTF.

The chain links TRBV24-1 to TRBJ1-1; D is perhaps TRBD1 (5 bases). V was trimmed by 3 bases and J by 9 bases, leaving 25 bases between them. Germline values: CDR1 KGHDR, CDR2 SFDVKD. This CDR3 region has 17 residues. CDR3 loop: CATSDTPGAGGWSKAFF. CDR3 nucleotide sequence: TGTGCCACCAGTGATACCCCTGGGGCGGGCGGATGGAGCAAAGCTTTCTTT.

This clone appeared a single time. The chain joins TRBV7-9 to TRBJ2-5; 8 bases are shared with TRBD2. This CDR3 has 15 residues. V gave up 5 bases and J gave up 1 base; unmatched junction bases: 6. In germline, CDR1 is SEHNR, CDR2 FQNEAQ (reference sequence). The DNA of the CDR3 is TGTGCCAGCAGCCTGCCGCTAGCGGGCCAAGAGACCCAGTACTTC. This gives the protein CASSLPLAGQETQYF. The full variable domain, with the rest looked up from reference TRBV7-9 and TRBJ2-5, is DTGVSQNPRHKITKRGQNVTFRCDPISEHNRLYWYRQTLGQGPEFLTYFQNEAQLEKSRLLSDRFSAERPKGSFSTLEIQRTEQGDSAMYLCASSLPLAGQETQYFGPGTRLLVL.